Listed below are T cell receptor beta chains from one sample, sequenced in a study of T cells after yellow fever vaccination. TCRdb re-called the 5' RACE reads with MiXCR, one entry per CDR3 protein. Altogether some 150,000 distinct CDR3 sequences are present, around 9% being singletons, with the ten largest covering roughly a third. The material was CD8+ T cells sorted from PBMCs, obtained 45 days after the yellow fever booster vaccination. Every receptor here comes from a man in his late teens or twenties who received the YFV17D yellow fever vaccine. Both conserved end residues are part of each CDR3. D genes are given only for firm matches. For some rows the clone size is stated as once, few or many, or as a class when expanded; others skip it.

>TRBV4-1|.|TRBJ2-1|.
CAASDSFLYNEQFF
TGCGCCGCAAGTGACAGTTTTCTATACAATGAGCAGTTCTTC
>TRBV15|.|TRBJ2-3|few
CATSPRGAGEDTDTQYF
TGTGCCACCAGCCCCCGGGGGGCAGGGGAAGACACAGATACGCAGTATTTT
>TRBV12-3/TRBV12-4|.|TRBJ2-7|many
CASRTDRYEQYF
TGTGCCAGCCGTACCGATCGCTACGAGCAGTACTTC
>TRBV9|TRBD2|TRBJ2-1|.
CASSVGTSGDNEQFF
TGTGCCAGCAGCGTCGGGACTAGCGGTGACAATGAGCAGTTCTTC
>TRBV29-1|.|TRBJ2-1|few
CSVEDRDGHYNEQFF
TGCAGCGTTGAAGATCGGGACGGACACTACAATGAGCAGTTCTTC
>TRBV7-9|.|TRBJ2-5|few
CASSSVEETQYF
TGTGCCAGCAGCTCGGTGGAAGAGACCCAGTACTTC
>TRBV6-6|TRBD2|TRBJ2-3|few
CASRTTEAGSFGTDTQYF
TGTGCCAGCAGAACGACTGAAGCGGGGTCCTTCGGCACAGATACGCAGTATTTT
>TRBV7-9|TRBD1|TRBJ2-5|.
CASSAKTGTGRGETQYF
TGTGCCAGCAGCGCAAAGACCGGGACAGGGAGGGGAGAGACCCAGTACTTC
>TRBV3-1|.|TRBJ2-3|few
CASSQVAGAPDTQYF
TGTGCCAGCAGCCAAGTGGCGGGGGCACCCGATACGCAGTATTTT
>TRBV4-2|.|TRBJ2-1|.
CASSQEGTLQFF
TGTGCCAGCAGCCAAGAGGGGACACTCCAGTTCTTC
>TRBV7-9|.|TRBJ2-3|.
CASSFATRADTQYF
TGTGCCAGCAGCTTTGCGACTAGGGCAGATACGCAGTATTTT
>TRBV4-2|.|TRBJ1-1|.
CASSQEERVNTEAFF
TGTGCCAGCAGCCAAGAAGAACGGGTGAACACTGAAGCTTTCTTT
>TRBV7-9|.|TRBJ2-2|few
CASSIGGGELFF
TGTGCCAGCAGTATCGGGGGCGGGGAGCTGTTTTTT
>TRBV5-1|TRBD2|TRBJ2-1|.
CASSPGRGAYNEQFF
TGCGCCAGCAGCCCGGGACGGGGGGCCTACAATGAGCAGTTCTTC
>TRBV5-1|.|TRBJ1-2|.
CASSLGPNYGYTF
TGCGCCAGCAGCTTAGGGCCCAACTATGGCTACACCTTC
>TRBV7-6|TRBD1|TRBJ1-4|.
CASSSPGGPGAEKLFF
TGTGCCAGCAGCTCACCAGGGGGTCCGGGAGCAGAAAAACTGTTTTTT
>TRBV7-3|TRBD2|TRBJ2-5|few
CASSLGTLSGVETQYF
TGTGCCAGCAGCTTAGGAACCCTTAGCGGGGTGGAGACCCAGTACTTC
>TRBV27|.|TRBJ2-1|few
CASSLSPGLYSYNEQFF
TGTGCCAGCAGTTTATCACCGGGACTCTACTCCTACAATGAGCAGTTCTTC
>TRBV5-1|TRBD2|TRBJ2-5|few
CASSIGLAGGDQETQYF
TGCGCCAGCAGCATTGGACTAGCGGGGGGAGACCAAGAGACCCAGTACTTC
>TRBV4-3|.|TRBJ1-5|many
CASSPSTENSNQPQHF
TGCGCCAGCAGCCCCTCGACCGAGAATAGCAATCAGCCCCAGCATTTT
>TRBV2|.|TRBJ2-2|.
CASSEARLLDSTGELFF
TGTGCCAGCAGTGAAGCGCGGCTCTTAGACTCCACCGGGGAGCTGTTTTTT
>TRBV19|TRBD1|TRBJ2-4|.
CASRTGGDIQYF
TGTGCCAGCAGGACAGGGGGGGACATTCAGTACTTC
>TRBV7-9|.|TRBJ1-1|.
CASSPIMGTEAFF
TGTGCCAGCAGCCCCATCATGGGGACTGAAGCTTTCTTT
>TRBV11-2|.|TRBJ1-5|.
CASSEAPLQPQHF
TGTGCCAGCAGCGAAGCTCCCCTCCAGCCCCAGCATTTT
>TRBV4-3|.|TRBJ2-7|.
CASSQSKNYEQYF
TGCGCCAGCAGCCAATCCAAAAATTACGAGCAGTACTTC
>TRBV21-1|.|TRBJ2-4|few
CASSTRDWITKNIQYF
TGTGCCAGCAGCACGAGGGACTGGATTACCAAAAACATTCAGTACTTC
>TRBV4-1|TRBD2|TRBJ2-1|few
CASKSSGGYNEQFF
TGCGCCAGCAAATCTAGCGGGGGGTACAATGAGCAGTTCTTC
>TRBV9|.|TRBJ1-1|few
CASSAEGTEEAFF
TGTGCCAGCAGCGCCGAGGGAACAGAAGAAGCTTTCTTT
>TRBV19|TRBD1|TRBJ1-2|few
CASINRGKGYTF
TGTGCCAGTATCAACAGGGGAAAAGGCTACACCTTC
>TRBV4-1|.|TRBJ1-5|.
CASSQDLPPNQPQHF
TGCGCCAGCAGCCAAGATCTGCCCCCCAATCAGCCCCAGCATTTT
>TRBV10-3|TRBD1|TRBJ2-5|.
CAISESGQGTLETQYF
TGTGCCATCAGTGAGTCGGGACAGGGAACTCTCGAGACCCAGTACTTC
>TRBV5-1|.|TRBJ2-6|many
CASSRETGANVLTF
TGCGCCAGCAGCCGGGAAACTGGGGCCAACGTCCTGACTTTC
>TRBV7-3|TRBD2|TRBJ2-2|few
CASSPLLAGANTGELFF
TGTGCCAGCAGCCCCCTCCTGGCGGGGGCGAACACCGGGGAGCTGTTTTTT